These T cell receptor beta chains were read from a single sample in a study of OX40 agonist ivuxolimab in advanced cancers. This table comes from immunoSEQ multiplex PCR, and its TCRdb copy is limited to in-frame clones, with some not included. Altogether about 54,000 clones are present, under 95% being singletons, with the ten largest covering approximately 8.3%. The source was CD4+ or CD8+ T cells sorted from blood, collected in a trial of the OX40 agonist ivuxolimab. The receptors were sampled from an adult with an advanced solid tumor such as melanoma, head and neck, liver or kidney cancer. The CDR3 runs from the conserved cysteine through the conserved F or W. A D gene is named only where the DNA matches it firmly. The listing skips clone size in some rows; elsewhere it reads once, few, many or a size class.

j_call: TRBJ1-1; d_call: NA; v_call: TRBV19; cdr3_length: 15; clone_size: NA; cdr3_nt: TGTGCCAGTAGTACGTCCGAGGACGGAGGACATGAAGCTTTCTTT; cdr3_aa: CASSTSEDGGHEAFF
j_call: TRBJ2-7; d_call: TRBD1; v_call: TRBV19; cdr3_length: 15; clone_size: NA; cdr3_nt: TGTGCCAGTAGTATGGGACAGGGCGGTGGCTACGAGCAGTACTTC; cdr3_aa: CASSMGQGGGYEQYF
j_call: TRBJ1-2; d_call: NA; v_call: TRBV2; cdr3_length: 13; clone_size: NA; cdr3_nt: TGTGCCAGCACCGAGTCCCTACGGGATGGCTACACCTTC; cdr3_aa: CASTESLRDGYTF
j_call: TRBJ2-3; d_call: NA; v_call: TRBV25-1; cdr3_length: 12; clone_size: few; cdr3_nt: TGTGCCAGCAGTCCGAGCGGAGATACGCAGTATTTT; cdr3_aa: CASSPSGDTQYF
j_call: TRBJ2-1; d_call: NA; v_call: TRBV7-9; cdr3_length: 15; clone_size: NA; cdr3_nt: TGTGCCAGCAGCACGGAAGAAGTCTCCTACAATGAGCAGTTCTTC; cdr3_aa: CASSTEEVSYNEQFF
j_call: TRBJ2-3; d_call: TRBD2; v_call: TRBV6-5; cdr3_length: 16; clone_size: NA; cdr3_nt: TGTGCCAGCAGTTACTCGACTAGCGGGACAACAGATACGCAGTATTTT; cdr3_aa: CASSYSTSGTTDTQYF
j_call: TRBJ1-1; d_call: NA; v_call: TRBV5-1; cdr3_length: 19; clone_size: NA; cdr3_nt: TGCGCCAGCAGCTTGGGGGCCCCGGGGGCGCGGAAGGGGTACACTGAAGCTTTCTTT; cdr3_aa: CASSLGAPGARKGYTEAFF
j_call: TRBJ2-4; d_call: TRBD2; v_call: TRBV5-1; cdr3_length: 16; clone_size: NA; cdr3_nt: TGCGCCAGCCGCCCTGTTGACGGGAGGGCCCTAGACATTCAGTACTTC; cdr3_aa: CASRPVDGRALDIQYF
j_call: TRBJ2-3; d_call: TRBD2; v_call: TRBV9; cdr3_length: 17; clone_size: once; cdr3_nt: TGTGCCAGCAGCGCAGATGGGGCTAGCGGGTACACAGATACGCAGTATTTT; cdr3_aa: CASSADGASGYTDTQYF
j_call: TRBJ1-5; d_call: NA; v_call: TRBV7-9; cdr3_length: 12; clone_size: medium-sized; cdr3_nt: TGTGCCAGCAGCTTAGGGACTCAGCCCCAGCATTTT; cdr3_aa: CASSLGTQPQHF
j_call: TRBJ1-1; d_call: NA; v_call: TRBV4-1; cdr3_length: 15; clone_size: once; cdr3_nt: TGCGCCAGCAGCCAGCCGGTCGGGGGCCCCACTGAAGCTTTCTTT; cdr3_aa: CASSQPVGGPTEAFF
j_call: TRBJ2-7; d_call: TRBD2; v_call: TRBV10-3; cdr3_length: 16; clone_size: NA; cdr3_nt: TGTGCCAGTAACCCCGGGCTAGCGGGAGGAAGATGGGAGCAGTACTTC; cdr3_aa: CASNPGLAGGRWEQYF
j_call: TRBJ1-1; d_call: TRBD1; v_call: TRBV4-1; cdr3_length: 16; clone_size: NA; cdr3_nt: TGCGCCAGCAGCCAAACACCCGGGACAGTGAACACTGAAGCTTTCTTT; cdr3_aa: CASSQTPGTVNTEAFF
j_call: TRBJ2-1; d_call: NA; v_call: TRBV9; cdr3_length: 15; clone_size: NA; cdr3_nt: TGTGCCAGCAGCGTAGATGGGCAGGTTTACAATGAGCAGTTCTTC; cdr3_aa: CASSVDGQVYNEQFF
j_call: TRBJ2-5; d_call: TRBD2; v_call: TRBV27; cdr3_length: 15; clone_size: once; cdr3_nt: TGTGCCAGCAGTTTTTTAGCGGGGGGGAAAGAGACCCAGTACTTC; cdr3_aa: CASSFLAGGKETQYF
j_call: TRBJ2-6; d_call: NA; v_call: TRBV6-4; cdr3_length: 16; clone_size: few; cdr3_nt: TGTGCCAGCAGTGGGCAGGTCGGGGAGATCCCCAACGTCCTGACTTTC; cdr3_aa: CASSGQVGEIPNVLTF
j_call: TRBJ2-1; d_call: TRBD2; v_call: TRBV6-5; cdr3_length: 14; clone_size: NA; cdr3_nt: TGTGCCAGCAGTTACCCCGGGGGGGGAAATGAGCAGTTCTTC; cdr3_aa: CASSYPGGGNEQFF
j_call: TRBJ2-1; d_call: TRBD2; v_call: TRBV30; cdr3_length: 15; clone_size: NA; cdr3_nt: TGTGCCTGGAGTGTATGGCTAGCGGGCTACAATGAGCAGTTCTTC; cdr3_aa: CAWSVWLAGYNEQFF
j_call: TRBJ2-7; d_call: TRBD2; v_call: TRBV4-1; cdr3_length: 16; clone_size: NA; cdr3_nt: TGCGCCAGCAGCCAAGATCTTGGGGGGGGAGCCTACGAGCAGTACTTC; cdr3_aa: CASSQDLGGGAYEQYF
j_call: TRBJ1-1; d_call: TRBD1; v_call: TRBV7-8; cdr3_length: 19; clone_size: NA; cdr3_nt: TGTGCCAGCAGCTTAAACCTTTGGGGACAGGGGGTACGGGGCACTGAAGCTTTCTTT; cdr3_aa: CASSLNLWGQGVRGTEAFF